The source of this TCR beta chain is a study of blood T cell repertoires in COVID-19. The wider study: Sample material is recorded as cDNA or gDNA derived from T cells, B-cell-depleted T cells, or PBMCs.

This clone was recorded a few times. The CDR3 spans 14 residues. Germline V gene data show CDR1 as MDHEN and CDR2 as SYDVKM. V lost 6 bases and J lost 7; bases outside the gene matches: 5. This table comes from immunoSEQ multiplex PCR, and its TCRdb copy is limited to in-frame clones, with some not included. The data contain fewer than 200,000 clones, around 77% of them seen just once; the ten biggest clones take up around 3%. This clonotype originated in a man aged 70 or older with acute or convalescent COVID-19. This chain links TRBV28 with TRBJ1-6, with 8 bases lining up with TRBD1. Sample: peripheral blood. The CDR3 DNA is TGTGCCAGCAGAGACACAGGGGGAAATTCACCCCTCCACTTT. Its translation is CASRDTGGNSPLHF. Using reference TRBV28 and TRBJ1-6 for the parts outside the CDR3, the full variable domain is DVKVTQSSRYLVKRTGEKVFLECVQDMDHENMFWYRQDPGLGLRLIYFSYDVKMKEKGDIPEGYSVSREKKERFSLILESASTNQTSMYLCASRDTGGNSPLHFGNGTRLTVT.